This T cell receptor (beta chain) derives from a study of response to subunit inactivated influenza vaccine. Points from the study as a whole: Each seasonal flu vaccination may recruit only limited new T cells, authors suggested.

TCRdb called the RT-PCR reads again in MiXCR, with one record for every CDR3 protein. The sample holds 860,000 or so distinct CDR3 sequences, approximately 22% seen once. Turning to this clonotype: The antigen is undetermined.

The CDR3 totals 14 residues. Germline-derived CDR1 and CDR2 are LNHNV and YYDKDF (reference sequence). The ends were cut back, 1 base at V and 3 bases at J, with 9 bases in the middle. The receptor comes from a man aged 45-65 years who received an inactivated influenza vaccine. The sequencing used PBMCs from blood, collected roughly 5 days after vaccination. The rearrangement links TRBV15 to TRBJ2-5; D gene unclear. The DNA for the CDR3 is TGTGCCACCAGCAGAGGTGGTAGGGAAGAGACCCAGTACTTC. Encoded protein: CATSRGGREETQYF.